The rows below give T cell receptor beta chains drawn from one sample of a study of shared clonotypes between healthy human individuals. The protocol was immunoSEQ multiplex PCR, while the TCRdb copy is restricted to in-frame clones and leaves out a portion. Here the sample spans about 1 million clones, roughly 80% being singletons. The sample taken for sequencing was memory CD4+ T cells sorted from blood. These receptors all come from a man younger than 30 in good health. The CDR3 runs from the conserved cysteine through the conserved F or W. D genes are given only for firm matches. Rows give clone size only sometimes, using once, few, many, or a class for an expanded clone.

CDR3: CASSRQGANTGELFF
DNA: TGTGCCAGCAGCCGACAGGGGGCGAACACCGGGGAGCTGTTTTTT
size: .
V: TRBV28
D: TRBD1
J: TRBJ2-2

CDR3: CASPQVGLSGNTIYF
DNA: TGTGCCAGTCCGCAGGTGGGTCTCTCTGGAAACACCATATATTTT
size: once
V: TRBV19
D: .
J: TRBJ1-3

CDR3: CASSLRASPNTGELFF
DNA: TGCGCCAGCAGCTTGAGGGCCAGTCCGAACACCGGGGAGCTGTTTTTT
size: .
V: TRBV5-1
D: .
J: TRBJ2-2

CDR3: CASTPGTRLAADTQYF
DNA: TGTGCCAGCACCCCCGGAACGCGACTAGCCGCAGATACGCAGTATTTT
size: many
V: TRBV2
D: TRBD2
J: TRBJ2-3

CDR3: CASSGSGGTNEQFF
DNA: TGTGCCAGCAGTGGTAGCGGGGGGACCAATGAGCAGTTCTTC
size: .
V: TRBV6-1
D: TRBD2
J: TRBJ2-1

CDR3: CASSLEASGHGELFF
DNA: TGCGCCAGCAGCTTGGAGGCTAGCGGGCACGGGGAGCTGTTTTTT
size: few
V: TRBV5-1
D: TRBD2
J: TRBJ2-2

CDR3: CASSLAGFSYEQYF
DNA: TGCGCCAGCAGCTTAGCGGGTTTCTCCTACGAGCAGTACTTC
size: .
V: TRBV5-1
D: .
J: TRBJ2-7

CDR3: CASSLSRDSGKQYF
DNA: TGTGCCAGCAGTTTAAGTCGGGACAGCGGAAAGCAGTACTTC
size: few
V: TRBV28
D: TRBD1
J: TRBJ2-7

CDR3: CASSQKETQYF
DNA: TGTGCCAGCAGCCAAAAAGAGACCCAGTACTTC
size: many
V: TRBV5-6
D: .
J: TRBJ2-5

CDR3: CASSYSSGRSSYEQYF
DNA: TGTGCCAGCAGTTACTCGAGCGGGAGGAGCTCCTACGAGCAGTACTTC
size: .
V: TRBV6-5
D: TRBD2
J: TRBJ2-7

CDR3: CATTTSSGANQPQHF
DNA: TGTGCCACCACGACCTCGAGTGGGGCAAATCAGCCCCAGCATTTT
size: .
V: TRBV19
D: .
J: TRBJ1-5

CDR3: CASSPTDSGNTIYF
DNA: TGTGCCAGCTCACCAACAGACTCTGGAAACACCATATATTTT
size: few
V: TRBV18
D: .
J: TRBJ1-3

CDR3: CASSPRTENTIYF
DNA: TGTGCCAGCTCACCACGGACAGAAAACACCATATATTTT
size: .
V: TRBV18
D: .
J: TRBJ1-3

CDR3: CASSRMPGQLEKLFF
DNA: TGTGCCAGCAGCCGAATGCCGGGACAATTGGAAAAACTGTTTTTT
size: .
V: TRBV16
D: .
J: TRBJ1-4

CDR3: CASSFPPFVGQGYNEQYF
DNA: TGTGCCAGCAGTTTCCCCCCATTCGTGGGACAGGGGTACAACGAGCAGTACTTC
size: .
V: TRBV28
D: TRBD1
J: TRBJ2-7

CDR3: CASSLGIPSTDTQYF
DNA: TGCGCCAGCAGCTTAGGGATCCCTAGCACAGATACGCAGTATTTT
size: .
V: TRBV5-1
D: .
J: TRBJ2-3

CDR3: CASSLGGDTQETQYF
DNA: TGTGCCAGCAGCTTAGGAGGGGACACCCAAGAGACCCAGTACTTC
size: .
V: TRBV7-9
D: .
J: TRBJ2-5

CDR3: CASSRTANTGELFF
DNA: TGCGCCAGCAGCCGGACAGCGAACACCGGGGAGCTGTTTTTT
size: once
V: TRBV5-1
D: .
J: TRBJ2-2

CDR3: CASSRSGNVRGELFF
DNA: TGTGCCAGCAGCCGTAGCGGAAATGTCCGCGGGGAGCTGTTTTTT
size: .
V: TRBV5-4
D: .
J: TRBJ2-2

CDR3: CAWRTFGSLAETQYF
DNA: TGTGCCTGGAGGACTTTCGGGAGCCTTGCGGAGACCCAGTACTTC
size: .
V: TRBV30
D: .
J: TRBJ2-5

CDR3: CASGGDRYYEQYF
DNA: TGTGCCAGCGGTGGGGACAGATATTACGAGCAGTACTTC
size: .
V: TRBV28
D: TRBD1
J: TRBJ2-7

CDR3: CSGVLALETQYF
DNA: TGCAGCGGAGTACTAGCCTTAGAGACCCAGTACTTC
size: .
V: TRBV29-1
D: .
J: TRBJ2-5

CDR3: CASSIWDRGLRFHEQYF
DNA: TGTGCCAGCAGCATATGGGACAGGGGATTGCGCTTCCACGAGCAGTACTTC
size: .
V: TRBV21-1
D: .
J: TRBJ2-7

CDR3: CASSTRTGGNNEQFF
DNA: TGCGCCAGCAGCACCCGGACAGGGGGCAACAATGAGCAGTTCTTC
size: few
V: TRBV5-1
D: TRBD1
J: TRBJ2-1

CDR3: CASSLSQPGVDSTEAFF
DNA: TGTGCCAGCTCGCTCTCCCAGCCAGGGGTCGACAGCACTGAAGCTTTCTTT
size: .
V: TRBV18
D: .
J: TRBJ1-1

CDR3: CAWTLNNIGEQFF
DNA: TGTGCCTGGACTCTAAATAATATCGGTGAGCAGTTCTTC
size: many
V: TRBV30
D: .
J: TRBJ2-1

CDR3: CATSPPGARGTEAFF
DNA: TGTGCCACCTCACCCCCAGGGGCGAGGGGCACTGAAGCTTTCTTT
size: .
V: TRBV6-5
D: .
J: TRBJ1-1

CDR3: CASSGTGGRETQYF
DNA: TGTGCCAGCAGCGGGACAGGGGGTCGGGAGACCCAGTACTTC
size: .
V: TRBV6-6
D: TRBD1
J: TRBJ2-5

CDR3: CASSLGQETQYF
DNA: TGTGCCAGCAGCTTAGGACAAGAGACCCAGTACTTC
size: .
V: TRBV7-9
D: .
J: TRBJ2-5

CDR3: CASSWGQGNIQYF
DNA: TGTGCCAGTAGCTGGGGACAGGGAAACATTCAGTACTTC
size: .
V: TRBV19
D: TRBD1
J: TRBJ2-4

CDR3: CASSFPGAYEQYF
DNA: TGCGCCAGCAGCTTTCCAGGGGCCTACGAGCAGTACTTC
size: .
V: TRBV5-1
D: .
J: TRBJ2-7

CDR3: CASSSPDRGRAETQYF
DNA: TGTGCCAGCAGCTCTCCTGACAGGGGGCGCGCGGAGACCCAGTACTTC
size: .
V: TRBV5-4
D: TRBD1
J: TRBJ2-5

CDR3: CASSLSNTEAFF
DNA: TGTGCCAGCAGCTTATCCAACACTGAAGCTTTCTTT
size: .
V: TRBV11-2
D: .
J: TRBJ1-1

CDR3: CSVVGVQETQYF
DNA: TGCAGCGTCGTGGGGGTACAAGAGACCCAGTACTTC
size: .
V: TRBV29-1
D: .
J: TRBJ2-5

CDR3: CASSSIFNYEQYF
DNA: TGTGCCAGCAGTAGTATCTTCAACTACGAGCAGTACTTC
size: .
V: TRBV6-1
D: .
J: TRBJ2-7

CDR3: CASSSGGLAGNTQYF
DNA: TGCGCCAGCAGCTCTGGGGGACTAGCGGGGAATACGCAGTATTTT
size: .
V: TRBV5-1
D: TRBD2
J: TRBJ2-3

CDR3: CASSPKSGNTEAFF
DNA: TGTGCCAGCTCACCAAAATCCGGTAACACTGAAGCTTTCTTT
size: .
V: TRBV18
D: .
J: TRBJ1-1

CDR3: CASSLEQTNYGYTF
DNA: TGCGCCAGCAGCTTGGAGCAGACGAACTATGGCTACACCTTC
size: .
V: TRBV5-1
D: .
J: TRBJ1-2

CDR3: CASSYLGRVDSSEQFF
DNA: TGTGCCAGCAGTTACTTGGGCAGGGTCGATTCGAGTGAGCAGTTCTTC
size: .
V: TRBV6-5
D: .
J: TRBJ2-1

CDR3: CASSLDGYLYGYTF
DNA: TGTGCCAGCAGCTTAGATGGATACCTCTATGGCTACACCTTC
size: once
V: TRBV11-2
D: .
J: TRBJ1-2

CDR3: CAWTAANTGELFF
DNA: TGTGCCTGGACAGCGGCGAACACCGGGGAGCTGTTTTTT
size: few
V: TRBV30
D: .
J: TRBJ2-2

CDR3: CASSPHSEAFF
DNA: TGTGCCAGCTCCCCACACAGTGAAGCTTTCTTT
size: .
V: TRBV18
D: .
J: TRBJ1-1

CDR3: CASSWDRSSGNTIYF
DNA: TGCGCCAGCAGCTGGGACCGATCCTCTGGAAACACCATATATTTT
size: few
V: TRBV5-1
D: .
J: TRBJ1-3

CDR3: CASSSGLAGAETQYF
DNA: TGTGCCAGCAGCTCCGGACTAGCGGGGGCAGAGACCCAGTACTTC
size: .
V: TRBV7-9
D: TRBD2
J: TRBJ2-5

CDR3: CASSLATGEQFF
DNA: TGCGCCAGCAGCTTGGCCACGGGGGAGCAGTTCTTC
size: few
V: TRBV5-1
D: .
J: TRBJ2-1

CDR3: CASSLRDGRSEAFF
DNA: TGCGCCAGCAGCTTGAGGGACGGGCGGTCTGAAGCTTTCTTT
size: few
V: TRBV5-1
D: .
J: TRBJ1-1

CDR3: CASSPLEAALNTQYF
DNA: TGTGCCAGCTCACCGCTCGAGGCAGCCTTAAATACGCAGTATTTT
size: .
V: TRBV18
D: .
J: TRBJ2-3

CDR3: CASGYTGELFF
DNA: TGTGCCTCCGGATACACCGGGGAGCTGTTTTTT
size: few
V: TRBV10-3
D: .
J: TRBJ2-2

CDR3: CATKPTGGATEAFF
DNA: TGCGCCACAAAGCCCACAGGGGGCGCGACTGAAGCTTTCTTT
size: .
V: TRBV5-1
D: TRBD1
J: TRBJ1-1

CDR3: CASSMGLKGAKNIQYF
DNA: TGTGCCAGCAGCATGGGCCTCAAAGGAGCCAAAAACATTCAGTACTTC
size: once
V: TRBV21-1
D: .
J: TRBJ2-4

CDR3: CAWGGGHPGGYTF
DNA: TGTGCCTGGGGAGGGGGCCACCCGGGGGGCTACACCTTC
size: .
V: TRBV30
D: TRBD1
J: TRBJ1-2

CDR3: CASSLLAGERETQYF
DNA: TGTGCCAGTAGTTTACTAGCGGGGGAGAGGGAGACCCAGTACTTC
size: .
V: TRBV19
D: TRBD2
J: TRBJ2-5

CDR3: CASSLVSGTKNTGELFF
DNA: TGTGCCAGCAGCTTAGTTTCCGGGACAAAGAACACCGGGGAGCTGTTTTTT
size: .
V: TRBV5-5
D: .
J: TRBJ2-2

CDR3: CASSPPEGGRYEQYF
DNA: TGTGCCAGCTCACCACCCGAAGGGGGGAGATACGAGCAGTACTTC
size: .
V: TRBV18
D: .
J: TRBJ2-7

CDR3: CASSDKATGELFF
DNA: TGCGCCAGCAGCGATAAGGCCACCGGGGAGCTGTTTTTT
size: .
V: TRBV5-1
D: .
J: TRBJ2-2

CDR3: CAWSRRGSFAGGVYEQYF
DNA: TGTGCCTGGAGTCGCCGAGGGAGCTTTGCGGGAGGGGTATACGAGCAGTACTTC
size: .
V: TRBV30
D: TRBD2
J: TRBJ2-7

CDR3: CASSSSRDRGPNTGELFF
DNA: TGTGCCAGCAGCTCCAGCCGGGACAGGGGGCCTAACACCGGGGAGCTGTTTTTT
size: .
V: TRBV11-3
D: TRBD1
J: TRBJ2-2